This T cell receptor (beta chain) was captured by sequencing in a study of blood T cell repertoires in COVID-19. In the study overall: COVID-19 samples from acute and convalescent phases originated in the United States, Italy and Spain. PBMCs, B-cell-depleted T cells, or T cells were the source of the cDNA or gDNA that made up the material.

There are 12 residues in the CDR3. Trimming removed 0 bases from V and 9 bases from J, with 8 bases in between. How the authors handled the data: Reference gene primer amplification gave nucleated cell count estimates. Generated by immunoSEQ multiplex PCR, the TCRdb table keeps only in-frame clones and is missing some. V, J and clone size reflect that table, while D and trimming were determined from the DNA. The sample records about 120,000 clones, 65% to 90% being singletons. This TCR was recovered from a man of 80 years or more with acute or convalescent COVID-19. Sequencing used peripheral blood. The gene calls are TRBV12-3 or TRBV12-4 and TRBJ1-1; no reliable D call. Here the CDR3 reads CASSLARYKAFF. The CDR3 DNA reads TGTGCCAGCAGTTTAGCTCGTTACAAAGCTTTCTTT.